Here is one T cell receptor beta chain with its context. Its target is not known. The repertoire was sequenced with immunoSEQ multiplex PCR; TCRdb's copy has only in-frame clones and lacks some. The table shows about 74,000 clones, with around 84% occurring only once. The data derive from a study of a mutant IDH1 vaccine in newly diagnosed glioma. Background on the study: Visits designated V12 and V13 were conducted at weeks 35 and 47, respectively.

The CDR3 length is 13 residues. CDR1 is SGHAT, CDR2 FQNNGV, per germline. Trimming shortened V by 1 base and J by 4 bases, and 8 bases separated the two germline ends. Time point specified: week 35, safety follow-up. It was 300 ug of mutant IDH1 20-mer peptide that made up each vaccine dose, given with topical imiquimod. Sequencing was performed on PBMCs, taken from a glioma patient whose treatment included an IDH1 peptide vaccine. The rearrangement joins TRBV11-2 to TRBJ2-7; D possibly corresponds to TRBD1 (5 bases). The TCR sequence derives from a man aged 25 to 40 with glioma. The CDR3 DNA is TGTGCCAGCAGCTTAGGAGCAGGGTACGAGCAGTACTTC. Protein sequence: CASSLGAGYEQYF. Supplemented by reference TRBV11-2 and TRBJ2-7, the full variable domain reads EAGVAQSPRYKIIEKRQSVAFWCNPISGHATLYWYQQILGQGPKLLIQFQNNGVVDDSQLPKDRFSAERLKGVDSTLKIQPAKLEDSAVYLCASSLGAGYEQYFGPGTRLTVT.